The present entry profiles one T cell receptor beta chain with its context. This clone was picked up a small number of times. There is no known antigen for this receptor. Base qualities are not provided; no much larger clone lies one nucleotide away. Receptor amplification or capture employed the immunoSEQ multiplex PCR assay. The multiplex PCR relied on a mix of 60 forward primers for TCR Vbeta segments and 13 reverse primers for TCR Jbeta segments. Amplification of the CDR3 region of rearranged TCR beta genes was performed with a multiplex PCR assay on genomic DNA. On the Illumina HiSeq System, the amplified TCR beta libraries were sequenced as 87-base-pair reads. In the authors' own workflow: A later analysis tallied tens of millions of unique TCR beta chains across the 700 or so repertoires, and roughly 11 million of those chains were shared by two or more donors. Raw reads were error-corrected and collapsed into unique sequences by a nearest-neighbor algorithm in which closely related sequences were merged to remove PCR and sequencing errors. To assign V, D and J gene segments, CDR3 sequences were aligned to IMGT reference sequences. Each retained sequence needed at least a six-nucleotide match to both a V gene segment and a J gene segment. Rearrangements were classified as productive when the CDR3 lacked stop codons and remained in frame with V and J, and all other rearrangements were classified as non-productive. CDR3 was defined according to IMGT convention as the region running from the second conserved V-encoded cysteine to the conserved J-encoded phenylalanine. The earlier analysis of 500 to 600 of the donors excluded sequences that lacked an unambiguous match to a single V gene segment. An earlier analysis of a few hundred of the donors called V segments functional above 56.7% productive rearrangements and segregating when the between-donor standard deviation exceeded 5%. A statistical classification framework was built for diagnosing cytomegalovirus status from the catalog of TCR beta chain sequences. A later analysis assigned V and J genes by comparing TCR nucleotide sequences with IMGT/GENE-DB human TR gene sequences. A later analysis assigned CDR3 sequences and most-parsimonious VDJ recombination scenarios with the TCRdist pipeline. In a later analysis, each TCR beta chain was defined by its CDR3 amino acid sequence together with its V-gene family, and reads without a unique V-gene family were excluded. To address suspected cross-contamination and a sequencing artifact, a later analysis removed a few hundred highly shared, low-generation-probability nucleotide sequences. For each public chain, a later analysis derived a clonal expansion index from normalized ranks of inferred template counts within each repertoire. In a later analysis, generation probabilities were computed with a VDJ recombination model fitted to out-of-frame rearrangements, and the resulting probabilities were checked against IGoR. In a later analysis, TCR-TCR, TCR-HLA and TCR-CMV co-occurrence was scored with hypergeometric tests, and a repertoire-size bias correction was applied to TCR pairs. In a later analysis, false discovery rates were estimated by permuting HLA or CMV assignments 20 times. In a later analysis, co-occurring TCRs were grouped using DBSCAN, with TCRdist sequence similarity added in when clustering inside HLA-allele-positive subsets. Repertoires with fewer than 30,000 or more than 120,000 public chains, plus five repertoires with anomalous nucleotide sharing, were excluded from co-occurrence clustering. Drawn from immuneACCESS, this table holds only the in-frame rearrangements with V and J called that TCRdb kept. Clones are partly lost; checked studies trace under half to an unresolved V gene and leave the rest unexplained. That table furnishes V, J and clone size, whereas the DNA furnished D and trimming. The sample has approximately 76,000 clones on record, less than 75% of them singletons. Less than 7.5% of the sample lies in the top ten.

The entry originates in a study of cytomegalovirus exposure and HLA in healthy donors (dated 2017 in TCRdb). In terms of the full investigation: An earlier analysis of 587 of the donors reported 276 Gb of sequence data and around 110 million unique TCR beta sequences obtained from roughly 170 million T cells. To decide whether each TCR beta V gene segment behaved as functional or pseudogenic, an earlier analysis of fewer than 750 of the donors relied on high-throughput TCR beta sequencing. Among a few hundred genotyped donors of the cohort, an average of about 240,000 unique TCR beta nucleotide sequences were sequenced per donor, roughly a sixth of them non-productive. In addition to the first cohort of around 670 subjects, a separate validation cohort of approximately 120 different subjects was used. The study profiled the T cell repertoires of about 720 subjects by immunosequencing and related them to cytomegalovirus serostatus. Donor age, sex, ethnicity and CMV serostatus were collected together with the repertoire data. To predict cytomegalovirus infection status, the study combined high-throughput TCR immunosequencing, statistical association of individual TCRs with disease status, and machine learning. All discovery cohort repertoires had been generated using a single sequencing platform. In the later analysis, no new phenotypic data were used to find candidate immune exposures; instead, reliance was placed on TCR beta sequences and their occurrence across donors. An early release covering just under 650 HLA-typed donors comprised approximately 290 gigabases of sequencing data and tens of millions of unique TCR sequences. In a later genetic analysis, genome-wide SNP genotypes for about three fifths of the roughly 670 donors were used, and that subset was treated as a discovery cohort. Of the 300 to 450 genotyped donors, 81% were placed in the genetic ancestry cluster associated with self-reported Caucasian donors. In a later analysis, previously published TCR beta repertoires from more than 500 donors were re-analyzed and high-resolution HLA genotyping was added so that TCR occurrence patterns could be studied. The study aimed to test whether cataloging public T cell receptors could reveal signatures of past pathogen exposure. Typing coverage varied by locus: about 629-640 donors for A, B, C, DRB1 and DQB1; approximately 500 for DQA1; some 610 for DPA1; roughly 450 for DPB1. Four or five DR-DQ haplotypes were handled as single units for association and clustering, since linkage in the cohort was strong. HLA typing covered class I and class II loci at four-digit resolution. General findings and caveats noted by the study authors: The classifier was reported to diagnose cytomegalovirus status with high specificity and sensitivity in both the original cohort and the validation cohort. V-gene and J-gene trimming of TCR beta chains was associated with a missense DCLRE1C variant in a later genetic analysis, and the association was replicated in an independent cohort. Roughly uniform sequencing depth across donors was assumed in presence/absence analyses, although this assumption may not hold. An earlier analysis of some 590 of the donors showed that most TCR beta V segments appeared in productive rearrangements either about 87% or about 30% of the time, which broadly matched IMGT annotations. In vitro tests confirmed that three of the cytomegalovirus-associated TCR beta chains recognize cytomegalovirus antigens. A cluster of highly shared sequence variants was judged likely to represent a technical artifact of the sequencing pipeline. It was suggested by the authors that the approach could potentially be generalized to other disease states and immunological phenotypes. Linkage disequilibrium might explain the correlated functional status among segregating V segments, but an unknown experimental factor could not be ruled out. Because counts were too low, about 18 rarely observed V segments, including chromosome 9 orphons, were excluded from the earlier analysis of 587 of the donors. Because the 87-base-pair reads could not distinguish some IMGT-functional V segments, including TRBV6-2 and TRBV6-3, those segments were excluded. According to a later analysis, most CMV-associated TCR beta chains appeared to be HLA-restricted, and the HLA associations seemed to be driven largely by CMV exposure. Most TCR sequences were seen in very few donors, while some public TCRs were found in many individuals. Immune exposure information for the cohort was limited to CMV serostatus. Because HLA typing was missing for some donors at each locus, association tests included only the typed subset. Compared with the roughly 720-donor mean, donors in an Asian-associated ancestry cluster had fewer N-insertions in productive TCRs, according to a later genetic analysis. Several of the top co-occurrence clusters appeared to be linked to parvovirus B19, influenza, CMV and Epstein-Barr virus, according to a later analysis. The cohort was sequenced for TCR beta chains only, and without alpha or paired-chain data the features that could be detected were limited. When HLA alleles, especially DR and DQ, strongly co-occurred, attributing TCR associations to individual alleles was difficult. Specific HLA alleles were associated with roughly 16,000 TCR beta sequences at a false discovery rate of 0.05 in a later analysis. A later analysis found that TCR association rates varied across HLA loci, with DRB1 alleles showing the most associated TCRs and HLA-C alleles the fewest. A total of 150 to 200 TCR beta chains were listed by the study as associated with cytomegalovirus. A further reported finding was that TCR beta sequences accurately predicted the HLA-A and HLA-B alleles for most subjects in the first cohort. Compared with equally common non-associated chains, HLA-associated TCR beta chains in a later analysis were more clonally expanded and had lower generation probabilities.

In total, just over 650 healthy bone marrow donors made up the cohort. At the time of sampling, all cohort members were nominally healthy, though unrecorded immune exposures were likely present. The donor tested CMV seropositive, placing the donor among the 250 to 300 seropositive members of the cohort. Every donor gave a peripheral blood sample, and the peripheral blood mononuclear cells from that sample were used for TCR beta sequencing. The Qiagen DNeasy Blood Extraction Kit was used to extract genomic DNA from the blood cell samples. From its cysteine to its phenylalanine, the CDR3 spans 14 amino acids. Only the CDR3 DNA is retained, 42 bases long and in frame from the first base. Per the germline V gene, KGHSH is the CDR1 and LQKENI is the CDR2. Trimming costs V 6 bases and J 4 bases, and their ends lie 13 bases apart.

This TCR derives from a man younger than 40 in good health and CMV-seropositive. The sequenced sample consisted of PBMCs. The rearranged segments are TRBV18 and TRBJ1-5; a weak D assignment points to TRBD1 (5 bases agree). CDR3 reads: CASSDQGSNQPQHF. DNA sequence: TGTGCCAGCTCCGATCAGGGCTCGAATCAGCCCCAGCATTTT.